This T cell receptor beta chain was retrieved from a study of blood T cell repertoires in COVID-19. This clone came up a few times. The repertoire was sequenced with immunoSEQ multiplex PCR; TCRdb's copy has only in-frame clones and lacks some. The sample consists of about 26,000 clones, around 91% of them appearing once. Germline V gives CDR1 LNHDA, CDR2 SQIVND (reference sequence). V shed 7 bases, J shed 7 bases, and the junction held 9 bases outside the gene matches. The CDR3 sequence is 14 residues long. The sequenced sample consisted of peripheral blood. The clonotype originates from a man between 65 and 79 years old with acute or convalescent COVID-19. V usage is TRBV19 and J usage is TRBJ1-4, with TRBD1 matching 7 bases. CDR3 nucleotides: TGTGCCAGTATGGTGAGGGGGCCGGGTGAAAAACTGTTTTTT. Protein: CASMVRGPGEKLFF.